This is a list of T cell receptor beta chains from one sample in a study of blood T cell repertoires in COVID-19. The table came from immunoSEQ multiplex PCR; TCRdb's copy has only in-frame clones and leaves some out. The table includes over 150,000 clones, roughly four fifths detected once. Material: PBMCs or T cells enriched from blood (not recorded which). These receptors all stem from a man aged 40-49 years who had recovered from COVID-19. Both conserved end residues are part of each CDR3. The order of the fields is D gene, clone size, V gene, CDR3 length, J gene, CDR3 DNA, CDR3 protein. The D gene is left open where the match is weak. Clone size is given for some rows only: seen once, a few or many times, or a class if the clone is expanded.

-,-,TRBV2,13,TRBJ1-2,TGTGCCGGCAGGCCCGAGGGTACTCATGGCTACACCTTC,CAGRPEGTHGYTF
-,-,TRBV19,13,TRBJ1-5,TGTGCCAGTAGTATATACCCAGCGCAGCCCCAGCATTTT,CASSIYPAQPQHF
TRBD2,-,TRBV11-3,15,TRBJ2-1,TGTGCCAGCAGCTCCTCCGGGAGGAGGTACAATGAGCAGTTCTTC,CASSSSGRRYNEQFF
TRBD1,-,TRBV5-4,18,TRBJ2-2,TGTGCCAGCAATTCTGTTCCCGGGACAGGGTCGAACACCGGGGAGCTGTTTTTT,CASNSVPGTGSNTGELFF
-,-,TRBV6-5,13,TRBJ1-1,TGTGCCAGCAGAGGACGGCGGGTCACTGAAGCTTTCTTT,CASRGRRVTEAFF
-,-,TRBV6-5,15,TRBJ2-1,TGTGCCAGCACCCCTCTAGCGACCCCCTACAATGAGCAGTTCTTC,CASTPLATPYNEQFF
TRBD1,-,TRBV27,13,TRBJ1-2,TGTGCCAGCAGTTTGACAGGGGTCTATGGCTACACCTTC,CASSLTGVYGYTF
-,-,TRBV2,12,TRBJ2-3,TGTGCCAGCAGCGGGATAGGGGATACGCAGTATTTT,CASSGIGDTQYF
-,-,TRBV7-3,13,TRBJ1-1,TGTGCCAGCAGCTCAGACAGGAACACTGAAGCTTTCTTT,CASSSDRNTEAFF
-,-,TRBV19,14,TRBJ1-2,TGTGCCAGTAGTTTGGGGTCGAGGGACTATGGCTACACCTTC,CASSLGSRDYGYTF
-,-,TRBV4-2,17,TRBJ1-6,TGTGCCAGCAGCCAAGAGGGGGGGGCGGCCCATAATTCACCCCTCCACTTT,CASSQEGGAAHNSPLHF
TRBD1,few,TRBV9,22,TRBJ1-6,TGTGCCAGCAGCGTTCTCCCCGGAGAGGGGGCAACCCGGGGCTCCTATAATTCACCCCTCCACTTT,CASSVLPGEGATRGSYNSPLHF
TRBD1,-,TRBV28,14,TRBJ2-7,TGTGCCAGCAGTTTGGGACAGATCTCCTACGAGCAGTACTTC,CASSLGQISYEQYF
-,-,TRBV9,16,TRBJ1-1,TGTGCCAGCAGCCCTGGGATGGGGGGTATGGGGACTGAAGCTTTCTTT,CASSPGMGGMGTEAFF
-,-,TRBV2,11,TRBJ1-3,TGTGCCAGCATCTTAGGAAACACCATATATTTT,CASILGNTIYF
-,once,TRBV28,16,TRBJ2-6,TGTGCCAGCATCCCTAGGAGGGGCTCTGGGGCCAACGTCCTGACTTTC,CASIPRRGSGANVLTF
-,-,TRBV25-1,13,TRBJ1-1,TGTGCCAGCAGTGGACAGCCGAACACTGAAGCTTTCTTT,CASSGQPNTEAFF
-,-,TRBV18,14,TRBJ1-4,TGTGCCAGCTCACCAATGGTAGCTAATGAAAAACTGTTTTTT,CASSPMVANEKLFF
-,few,TRBV29-1,16,TRBJ1-3,TGCAGCGTTGAAGAGGGCCCGGTCTACTCTGGAAACACCATATATTTT,CSVEEGPVYSGNTIYF
TRBD2,-,TRBV6-2/TRBV6-3,15,TRBJ2-7,TGTGCCAGCAGCCGGCCGGGACTAGCGGGTTACGAGCAGTACTTC,CASSRPGLAGYEQYF
TRBD1,-,TRBV4-1,19,TRBJ2-6,TGCGCCAGCAGCCAAGATCGCGGACAGGGGGCGGCTGGGGCCAACGTCCTGACTTTC,CASSQDRGQGAAGANVLTF
-,-,TRBV9,16,TRBJ2-1,TGTGCCAGCAGCGTGGGTACAGGAAGCTCCTACAATGAGCAGTTCTTC,CASSVGTGSSYNEQFF
-,few,TRBV29-1,13,TRBJ1-3,TGCAGCGTTCAGGCAATCTCTGGAAACACCATATATTTT,CSVQAISGNTIYF
-,once,TRBV4-2,13,TRBJ1-2,TGTGCCAGCAGCCAAGATTTAGACTATGGCTACACCTTC,CASSQDLDYGYTF
-,once,TRBV9,14,TRBJ1-5,TGTGCCAGCAGCGAGCGGACGGACAGTCAGCCCCAGCATTTT,CASSERTDSQPQHF
TRBD1,few,TRBV27,15,TRBJ2-1,TGTGCCAGCAGTTTAAGGACAGGCGGGCACAATGAGCAGTTCTTC,CASSLRTGGHNEQFF
-,-,TRBV28,14,TRBJ2-7,TGTGCCAGCAGCCACCTGACACCTTCCTACGAGCAGTACTTC,CASSHLTPSYEQYF
-,-,TRBV5-1,15,TRBJ2-7,TGCGCCAGCAGCTTTGGGGGCACGGGCTCCTACGAGCAGTACTTC,CASSFGGTGSYEQYF
-,few,TRBV7-6,15,TRBJ1-6,TGTGCCAGCAGCCCAGGACAGCTATCTAATTCACCCCTCCACTTT,CASSPGQLSNSPLHF
-,-,TRBV6-2/TRBV6-3,14,TRBJ2-5,TGTGCCAGCAGTTTTGGACTGGGACTGGAGACCCAGTACTTC,CASSFGLGLETQYF
-,-,TRBV19,13,TRBJ1-1,TGTGCCAGTAGTATGTCTCTGAACACTGAAGCTTTCTTT,CASSMSLNTEAFF
TRBD1,-,TRBV14,16,TRBJ2-7,TGTGCCAGCAGCCTGGGGCGTAGGGGGCTCCCCGCCGAGCAGTACTTC,CASSLGRRGLPAEQYF
-,-,TRBV5-1,13,TRBJ1-6,TGCGCCAGCAGGGTGAGCGGAAATTCACCCCTCCACTTT,CASRVSGNSPLHF
TRBD1,-,TRBV18,16,TRBJ2-5,TGTGCCAGCTCACGATCCCGGGACAGGGGAGGGGAGACCCAGTACTTC,CASSRSRDRGGETQYF
TRBD1,once,TRBV10-3,15,TRBJ1-1,TGTGCCATCAGAGGAACAGGGGGCATGAACACTGAAGCTTTCTTT,CAIRGTGGMNTEAFF
-,-,TRBV4-2,13,TRBJ2-7,TGTGCCAGCAGCCAAACAGGGATGTACGAGCAGTACTTC,CASSQTGMYEQYF
TRBD1,-,TRBV13,13,TRBJ1-2,TGTGCCAGCAGCTTACCCAGGGGGAATGGCTACACCTTC,CASSLPRGNGYTF
TRBD2,-,TRBV19,18,TRBJ2-2,TGTGCCAGTAGTAACCCGGGACTAGCGAACACTTGGGCCGGGGAGCTGTTTTTT,CASSNPGLANTWAGELFF
TRBD1,few,TRBV5-1,13,TRBJ2-7,TGCGCCAGCAGCGAGACAGGGGCCAACGAGCAGTACTTC,CASSETGANEQYF
-,-,TRBV18,17,TRBJ2-2,TGTGCCAGCTCACCACGCACCTACCCCTCGAACACCGGGGAGCTGTTTTTT,CASSPRTYPSNTGELFF
TRBD1,few,TRBV6-5,13,TRBJ1-1,TGTGCCAGCAATAAAGGGACAGGCACTGAAGCTTTCTTT,CASNKGTGTEAFF
TRBD2,-,TRBV10-1,14,TRBJ2-3,TGCGCCAGCAGACCTAGCGGGAGCTCCGATACGCAGTATTTT,CASRPSGSSDTQYF
TRBD1,-,TRBV6-2/TRBV6-3,13,TRBJ1-2,TGTGCCAGCAGTTACCCGACAGGGGCGGGCTACACCTTC,CASSYPTGAGYTF
-,-,TRBV28,14,TRBJ2-3,TGTGCCAGCACCCAGGGTTTCCTCACAGATACGCAGTATTTT,CASTQGFLTDTQYF
-,few,TRBV18,15,TRBJ1-4,TGTGCCAGCTCACCGGCCGGATCGAGGAAAGAAAAACTGTTTTTT,CASSPAGSRKEKLFF
-,-,TRBV5-4,13,TRBJ1-4,TGTGCCAGCGCGAAGAGGGTAGATGAAAAACTGTTTTTT,CASAKRVDEKLFF